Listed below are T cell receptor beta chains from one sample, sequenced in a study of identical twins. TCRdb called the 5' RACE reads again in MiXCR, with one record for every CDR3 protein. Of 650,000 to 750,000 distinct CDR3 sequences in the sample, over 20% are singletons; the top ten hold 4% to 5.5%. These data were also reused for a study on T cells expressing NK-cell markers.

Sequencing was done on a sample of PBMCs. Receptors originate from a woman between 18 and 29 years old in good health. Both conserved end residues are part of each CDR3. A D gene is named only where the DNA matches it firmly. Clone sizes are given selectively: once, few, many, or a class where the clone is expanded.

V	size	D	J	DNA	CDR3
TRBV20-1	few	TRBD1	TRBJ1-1	TGCAGTGCTCGCACCGGGACAGGGGGCGCCGTGAGTGGAGCTTTCTTT	CSARTGTGGAVSGAFF
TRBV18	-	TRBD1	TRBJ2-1	TGTGCCAGCTCAGTTCAGGGGGCCAACTCCTACAATGAGCAGTTCTTC	CASSVQGANSYNEQFF
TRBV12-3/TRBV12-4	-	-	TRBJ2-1	TGTGCCAGCAGGGCCCTAGACAATGAGCAGTTCTTC	CASRALDNEQFF
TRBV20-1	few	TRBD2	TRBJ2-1	TGCAGTGCTAGAGAGTCTAGCGGGAGCTACAATGAGCAGTTCTTC	CSARESSGSYNEQFF
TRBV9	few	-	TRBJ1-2	TGTGCCAGCAGCGGTCTAGGGGTTTTTAACTATGGCTACACCTTC	CASSGLGVFNYGYTF
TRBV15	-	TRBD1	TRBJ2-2	TGTGCCACCAGCAGAAGATCTACGACAGGGAAGAAAGGTCCCGGGGAGCTGTTTTTT	CATSRRSTTGKKGPGELFF
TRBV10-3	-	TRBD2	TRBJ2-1	TGTGCCATCAGTGATTCACTAGCGGAATACAATGAGCAGTTCTTC	CAISDSLAEYNEQFF
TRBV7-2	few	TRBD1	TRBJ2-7	TGTGCCAGCAGCCGATCCGGGACAGGGGGCGAGCAGTACTTC	CASSRSGTGGEQYF
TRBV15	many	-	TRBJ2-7	TGTGCCACCAGCAGTGAGGGAATCGGCTACGAGCAGTACTTC	CATSSEGIGYEQYF
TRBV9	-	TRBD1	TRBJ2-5	TGTGCCAGCAGCGTAGCCCCGACCCGGGACAGGGGTTTCAAGCAAGAGACCCAGTACTTC	CASSVAPTRDRGFKQETQYF
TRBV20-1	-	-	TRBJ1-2	TGCAGTGCTAGCCAGATGCCCTATGGCTACACCTTC	CSASQMPYGYTF
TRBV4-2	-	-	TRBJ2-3	TGTGCCAGCAGCCAAGAGGTAGTAGCTTTAAGGACAGATACGCAGTATTTT	CASSQEVVALRTDTQYF
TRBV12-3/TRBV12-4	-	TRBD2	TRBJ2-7	TGTGCCAGCAGTTTAAAACGGACTAGCGGGAGTTTACGGTACTTC	CASSLKRTSGSLRYF
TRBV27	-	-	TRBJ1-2	TGTGCCAGCTCACAGGGACCGATCTATGGCTACACCTTC	CASSQGPIYGYTF
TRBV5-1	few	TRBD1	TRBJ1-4	TGCGCCAGCAGCTCTGTGACAGGGGCGGGAGAAAAACTGTTTTTT	CASSSVTGAGEKLFF
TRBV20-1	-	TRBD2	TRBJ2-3	TGCAGTGCTAGGTTTAGCGGGAGTGCGAGGCGAGGTCCCACAGATACGCAGTATTTT	CSARFSGSARRGPTDTQYF
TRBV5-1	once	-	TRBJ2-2	TGCGCCAGCACCGATAACACCGGGGAGCTGTTTTTT	CASTDNTGELFF
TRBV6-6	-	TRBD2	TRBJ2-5	TGTGCCAGCAGTGTCGGGAGGGGTGAGACCCAGTACTTC	CASSVGRGETQYF
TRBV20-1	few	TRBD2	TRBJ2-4	TGCAGTGCTACTAGCGGGAGAAACATTCAGTACTTC	CSATSGRNIQYF
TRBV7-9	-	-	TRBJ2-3	TGTGCCAGGGGGGAGCCCACCACAGATACGCAGTATTTT	CARGEPTTDTQYF
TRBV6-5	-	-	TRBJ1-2	TGTGCCAGCAGTTACTCCGACAGGTTCTATGGCTACACCTTC	CASSYSDRFYGYTF
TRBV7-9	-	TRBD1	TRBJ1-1	TGTGCCAGCAGCTTAACAGGGGGGATAAACACTGAAGCTTTCTTT	CASSLTGGINTEAFF
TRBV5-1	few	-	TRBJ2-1	TGCGCCAGCAGCTTAACTAGCCAATCGGGAGAGCAGTTCTTC	CASSLTSQSGEQFF
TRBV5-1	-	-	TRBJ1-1	TGCGCCAGCAGCCTCCGGGTACAGGGAAGAGCTTTCTTT	CASSLRVQGRAFF
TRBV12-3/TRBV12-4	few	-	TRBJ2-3	TGTGCCAGCAGTGGGGTCGGTTCAGATACGCAGTATTTT	CASSGVGSDTQYF
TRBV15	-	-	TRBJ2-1	TGTGCCACCAGCAATGCGAGACTCAATGAGCAGTTCTTC	CATSNARLNEQFF
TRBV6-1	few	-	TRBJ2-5	TGTGCCAGCAGTCCTACCGGGATTGCGCGTGAGACCCAGTACTTC	CASSPTGIARETQYF
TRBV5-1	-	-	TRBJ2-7	TGCGCCAGCAGCTTGTCCTCGTTTTACGAGCAGTACTTC	CASSLSSFYEQYF
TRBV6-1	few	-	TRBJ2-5	TGTGCCAGCAGCTCCACGCCCCCGGGGCTGGGGGAGACCCAGTACTTC	CASSSTPPGLGETQYF
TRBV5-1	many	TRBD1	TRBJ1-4	TGCGCCAGCTCTCCCCGGGACAGGGGAGAAAAACTGTTTTTT	CASSPRDRGEKLFF
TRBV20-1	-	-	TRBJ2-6	TGCAGTGCATCGGCGGGGATCGATGGGGCCAACGTCCTGACTTTC	CSASAGIDGANVLTF
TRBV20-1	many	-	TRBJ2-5	TGCAGTGCTACCACCGGGGCAGGTCGAGAGACCCAGTACTTC	CSATTGAGRETQYF
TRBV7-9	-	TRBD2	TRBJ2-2	TGTGCCAGCAGGCGGACTAGCACCGGGGAGCTGTTTTTT	CASRRTSTGELFF
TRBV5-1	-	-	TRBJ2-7	TGCGCCAGCAGCACCCGGGACACCCCCTACGAGCAGTACTTC	CASSTRDTPYEQYF
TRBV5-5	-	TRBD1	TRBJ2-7	TGTGCCAGCAGACCTCCGGGACAGGGTTACGAGCAGTACTTC	CASRPPGQGYEQYF
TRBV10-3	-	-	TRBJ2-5	TGTGCCATCAGTGAGTCCCCAGACAAACAAGAGACCCAGTACTTC	CAISESPDKQETQYF
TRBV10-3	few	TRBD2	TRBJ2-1	TGTGCCATCAGTGGTTTAGCGGGAGGGTACAATGAGCAGTTCTTC	CAISGLAGGYNEQFF
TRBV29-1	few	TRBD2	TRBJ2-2	TGCAGCGGAAATCTAGCGGGAGAGGCCGGGGAGCTGTTTTTT	CSGNLAGEAGELFF
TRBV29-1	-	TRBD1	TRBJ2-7	TGCAGCGTTGTTTATCGACAGGGAGCCTACGAGCAGTACTTC	CSVVYRQGAYEQYF
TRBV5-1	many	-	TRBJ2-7	TGCGCCAGCAGCTTGGAGGGCAGGGTTGACTCCGAGCAGTACTTC	CASSLEGRVDSEQYF
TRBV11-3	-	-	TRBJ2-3	TGTGCCAGCAGCTTAGGAACTACGTTTACGCAGTATTTT	CASSLGTTFTQYF
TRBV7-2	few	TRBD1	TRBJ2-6	TGTGCCAGCAGCTTAGCCGGGACAGGGGGCGCTGGGGCCAACGTCCTGACTTTC	CASSLAGTGGAGANVLTF
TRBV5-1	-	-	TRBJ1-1	TGCGCCAGCAGCTTCCACCAAACCGGAACTGAAGCTTTCTTT	CASSFHQTGTEAFF
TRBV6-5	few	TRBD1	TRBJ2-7	TGTGCCAGCAGTTATGACGGGACAGGGGGCTACGAGCAGTACTTC	CASSYDGTGGYEQYF
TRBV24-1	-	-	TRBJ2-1	TGTGCCACCAGTGAAGGGGCAGGGGAGCAGTTCTTC	CATSEGAGEQFF
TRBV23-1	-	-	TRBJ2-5	TGCGCCAGAGACCTAGGAGGGGGGGACGGGCCAATTCAAGAGACCCAGTACTTC	CARDLGGGDGPIQETQYF
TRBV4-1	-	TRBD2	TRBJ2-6	TGCGCCAGCAGCCAACGCCTACTAGCGGGAGGGCCCTCAACTGGGGCCAACGTCCTGACTTTC	CASSQRLLAGGPSTGANVLTF
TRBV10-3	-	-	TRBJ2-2	TGTGCCATCAGACCGTTTGGCACCGGGGAGCTGTTTTTT	CAIRPFGTGELFF
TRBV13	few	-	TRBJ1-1	TGTGCCAGCAGCTTATTGGTCGGGGGGCATCCCCCAGCTTTCTTT	CASSLLVGGHPPAFF
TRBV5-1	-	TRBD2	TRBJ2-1	TGCGCCAGCAGCTGGGGACTAGCGGAGAACAATGAGCAGTTCTTC	CASSWGLAENNEQFF
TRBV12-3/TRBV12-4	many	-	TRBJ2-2	TGTGCCAGCAGTTTAGGGGACTGGACCGGGGAGCTGTTTTTT	CASSLGDWTGELFF
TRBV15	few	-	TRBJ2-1	TGTGCCACCAGCAGAGTGGCCGGTGAGCAGTTCTTC	CATSRVAGEQFF